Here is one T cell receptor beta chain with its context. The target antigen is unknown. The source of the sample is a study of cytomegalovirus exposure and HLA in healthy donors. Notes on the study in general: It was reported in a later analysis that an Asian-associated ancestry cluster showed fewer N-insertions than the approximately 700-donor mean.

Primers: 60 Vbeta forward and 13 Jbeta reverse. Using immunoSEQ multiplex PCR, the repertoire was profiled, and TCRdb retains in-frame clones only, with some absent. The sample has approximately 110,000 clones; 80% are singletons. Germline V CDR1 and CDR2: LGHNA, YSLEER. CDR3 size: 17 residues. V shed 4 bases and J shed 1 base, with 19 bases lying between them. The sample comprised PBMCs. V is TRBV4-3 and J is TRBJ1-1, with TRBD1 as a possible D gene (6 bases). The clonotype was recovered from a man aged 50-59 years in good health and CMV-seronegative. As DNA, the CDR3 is TGCGCCAGCAGCCCTAGACCCCACGGGACACCGAACACTGAAGCTTTCTTT. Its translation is CASSPRPHGTPNTEAFF.